This T cell receptor (beta chain) was observed in a study of cytomegalovirus exposure and HLA in healthy donors. Points from the study as a whole: Other equally common chains were less clonally expanded than HLA-associated TCR beta chains, a later analysis showed.

Germline V gene sequence: CDR1 SEHNR, CDR2 FQNEAQ (reference sequence). There are 17 residues in the CDR3. Trimming cost V 4 bases and J 5 bases, with 23 bases left between them. Comments on this clone: Its antigen is unknown.

The PCR used 60 Vbeta and 13 Jbeta primers. Repertoires were generated with immunoSEQ multiplex PCR, while TCRdb's copy carries only in-frame clones and drops some. The sample contains roughly 100,000 clones, 65% to 85% of which appear only once. Sequencing was done on a sample of PBMCs. This clonotype originated in a male donor in good health and CMV-seronegative. The chain is built from TRBV7-9 and TRBJ2-5; possible D gene TRBD1, 7 bases. The DNA for the CDR3 is TGTGCCAGCAGCTCAGGGGGGTGGGAGCGGTTTTCGGAGACCCAGTACTTC. It translates to CASSSGGWERFSETQYF.